These T cell receptor beta chains were read from a single sample in a study of Ad26.COV2.S vaccination and SARS-CoV-2 variants. Clones were sequenced by immunoSEQ multiplex PCR, and TCRdb holds only the in-frame ones, with some missing. The table has approximately 300,000 clones, around four fifths seen once. The specimen was peripheral blood, collected in a trial of Ad26.COV2.S vaccine versus placebo. The receptors here all came from a person aged 18 to 59 who received the Ad26.COV2.S COVID-19 vaccine or a placebo. The CDR3 runs from the conserved cysteine through the conserved F or W. Fields, in order: V gene, D gene, J gene, clone size, CDR3 protein, CDR3 DNA. D genes are given only for firm matches. Clone sizes are given selectively: once, few, many, or a class where the clone is expanded.

V gene: TRBV2
D gene: -
J gene: TRBJ1-1
clone size: -
CDR3 protein: CASRTTMNTEAFF
CDR3 DNA: TGTGCCAGCAGGACAACAATGAACACTGAAGCTTTCTTT

V gene: TRBV5-1
D gene: TRBD2
J gene: TRBJ2-7
clone size: -
CDR3 protein: CASSLDSGGYEQYF
CDR3 DNA: TGCGCCAGCAGCTTGGATAGCGGGGGCTACGAGCAGTACTTC

V gene: TRBV6-5
D gene: -
J gene: TRBJ2-5
clone size: -
CDR3 protein: CASSYPGRQETQYF
CDR3 DNA: TGTGCCAGCAGTTATCCGGGACGTCAAGAGACCCAGTACTTC

V gene: TRBV7-3
D gene: -
J gene: TRBJ2-7
clone size: -
CDR3 protein: CASSPYGAGIYEQYF
CDR3 DNA: TGTGCCAGCAGCCCATATGGGGCAGGGATCTACGAGCAGTACTTC

V gene: TRBV4-2
D gene: -
J gene: TRBJ1-5
clone size: -
CDR3 protein: CASSQEWWAGQPQHF
CDR3 DNA: TGTGCCAGCAGCCAAGAATGGTGGGCCGGTCAGCCCCAGCATTTT

V gene: TRBV28
D gene: -
J gene: TRBJ1-6
clone size: once
CDR3 protein: CASSLPSNSPLHF
CDR3 DNA: TGTGCCAGCAGTTTACCCTCCAATTCACCCCTCCACTTT

V gene: TRBV11-2
D gene: -
J gene: TRBJ2-5
clone size: -
CDR3 protein: CASSPMGYLDQETQYF
CDR3 DNA: TGTGCCAGCAGCCCCATGGGATATCTAGACCAAGAGACCCAGTACTTC

V gene: TRBV28
D gene: -
J gene: TRBJ1-2
clone size: -
CDR3 protein: CASSIWTEAHYGYTF
CDR3 DNA: TGTGCCAGCAGTATATGGACAGAGGCGCACTATGGCTACACCTTC

V gene: TRBV11-3
D gene: -
J gene: TRBJ2-5
clone size: -
CDR3 protein: CASSAVARGKTQYF
CDR3 DNA: TGTGCCAGCAGCGCCGTAGCGAGGGGGAAGACCCAGTACTTC

V gene: TRBV4-2
D gene: -
J gene: TRBJ1-6
clone size: -
CDR3 protein: CASSQERSVYNSPLHF
CDR3 DNA: TGTGCCAGCAGCCAAGAACGGTCGGTCTATAATTCACCCCTCCACTTT

V gene: TRBV14
D gene: TRBD2
J gene: TRBJ2-3
clone size: -
CDR3 protein: CASSPWGGPTDTQYF
CDR3 DNA: TGTGCCAGCAGCCCGTGGGGAGGGCCCACAGATACGCAGTATTTT

V gene: TRBV9
D gene: -
J gene: TRBJ2-3
clone size: -
CDR3 protein: CASSVEGIVTDTQYF
CDR3 DNA: TGTGCCAGCAGCGTAGAGGGGATCGTCACAGATACGCAGTATTTT

V gene: TRBV5-4
D gene: -
J gene: TRBJ2-5
clone size: -
CDR3 protein: CASSSIKAQETQYF
CDR3 DNA: TGTGCCAGCAGCTCTATCAAAGCCCAAGAGACCCAGTACTTC